This T cell receptor beta chain is drawn from a study of blood T cells in healthy people across ages. Points on this clonotype: The germline gene is not matched at one end of the junction; a read error may be the cause.

The use of a sample-barcoded 5' primer and a J-beta primer mix characterized a second PCR of about 7 to 12 cycles. TCRdb reprocessed the 5' RACE reads via MiXCR and lists one record per CDR3 protein. The data hold fewer than 750,000 distinct CDR3 sequences, with 40% to 65% observed a single time. The sample taken for sequencing was blood. This sequence originates from an elderly woman in good health.

CDR3 sequence: CACSQGTSRKETQFF. In nucleotides, the CDR3 is TGTGCCTGCAGCCAAGGGACTAGCCGAAAAGAGACCCAGTTCTTC. The V call is TRBV3-1, the J call TRBJ2-1, with TRBD2 matching over 9 bases. CDR3 size: 15 residues. Per the germline V gene, CDR1 is LGHDT and CDR2 is YNNKEL (reference sequence).